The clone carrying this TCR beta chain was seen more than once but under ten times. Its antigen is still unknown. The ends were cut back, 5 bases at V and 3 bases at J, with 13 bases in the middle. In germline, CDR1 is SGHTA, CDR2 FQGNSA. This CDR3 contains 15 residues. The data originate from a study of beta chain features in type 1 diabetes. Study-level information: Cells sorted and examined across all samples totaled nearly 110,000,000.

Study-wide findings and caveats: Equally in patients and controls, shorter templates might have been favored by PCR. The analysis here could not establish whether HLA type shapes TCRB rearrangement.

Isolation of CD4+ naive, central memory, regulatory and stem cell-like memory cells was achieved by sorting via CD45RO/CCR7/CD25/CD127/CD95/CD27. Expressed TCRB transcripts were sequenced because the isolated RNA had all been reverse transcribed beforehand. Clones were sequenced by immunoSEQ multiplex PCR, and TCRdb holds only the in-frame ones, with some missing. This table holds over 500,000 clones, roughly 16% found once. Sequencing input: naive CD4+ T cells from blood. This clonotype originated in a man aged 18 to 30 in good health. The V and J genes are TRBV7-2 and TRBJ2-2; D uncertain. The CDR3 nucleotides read TGTGCCAGCAGCCCTACGGGTTTGGACACCGGGGAGCTGTTTTTT. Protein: CASSPTGLDTGELFF.